This T cell receptor beta chain was identified in a study of siplizumab effects on memory and regulatory T cells. Trimming cost V 5 bases and J 2 bases, with 20 bases left between them. Germline V gene data show CDR1 as MNHEY and CDR2 as SMNVEV (reference sequence). This CDR3 has 17 amino acids. Clones were read by immunoSEQ multiplex PCR, and TCRdb kept only the in-frame ones, dropping some. The sample carries over 100,000 clones, over 85% recorded once. Sequenced input: non-Treg CD4+ T cells sorted from blood. The receptor was isolated from a human donor in good health. The V and J genes are TRBV27 and TRBJ2-3, with a weak D call TRBD1 (5 bases). The CDR3 DNA reads as TGTGCCAGCAGTACTCGACAGATTTCTAATTCCACAGATACGCAGTATTTT. As protein: CASSTRQISNSTDTQYF.